This TCR beta chain was documented in a study of cytomegalovirus exposure and HLA in healthy donors. Study results and caveats: Exclusion applied to some V segments, including TRBV6-2 and TRBV6-3, as they were indistinguishable.

Concerning this clone: Its antigen is unknown.

PCR employed 60 Vbeta and 13 Jbeta primers. Generated by immunoSEQ multiplex PCR, the TCRdb table keeps only in-frame clones and is missing some. The table lists around 150,000 clones, around 76% of them singletons. The CDR3 contains 18 residues. Trimming shortened V by 4 bases and J by 2 bases, and 21 bases separated the two germline ends. Germline V lookup: CDR1 MGHRA, CDR2 YSYEKL. The sequencing sample was made of PBMCs. The TCR originated in a male donor in good health and CMV-seronegative. This rearrangement joins TRBV4-1 to TRBJ1-5; maybe TRBD1 (5 bases). The CDR3 DNA reads as TGCGCCAGCAGCCGCCTCCCGTGGGGGGGGTATGGCAATCAGCCCCAGCATTTT. Protein sequence: CASSRLPWGGYGNQPQHF.